This passage covers 10 T cell receptor beta chains from one sample sequenced in a study of T cell repertoires in cytomegalovirus infection. TCRdb independently ran MiXCR on the reads; one entry per CDR3 protein. The table records around 500,000 distinct CDR3 sequences, about 42% of them present only once. Antigens for these TCRs are unknown. The sequences come from cultured PBMCs, collected from culture after CMV antigen stimulation. These receptors originate from a human donor in good health (CMV status not recorded). Some clones in this sample may be carry-over from other donors' samples.

The chain links TRBV19 to TRBJ1-2; weak D call: TRBD1 (5 bases). This CDR3 has 15 amino acids. Germline CDR1 and CDR2: LNHDA and SQIVND (reference sequence). The germline V and J ends were trimmed by 10 bases and 4 bases, with 22 bases remaining between them. The CDR3 loop reads CAISHNGQTLYGYTF. The CDR3 DNA reads as TGTGCCATCAGTCATAACGGACAAACTCTCTATGGCTACACCTTC.

The J gene is TRBJ2-1, the V gene TRBV4-2; TRBD2 agrees at 9 bases. The CDR3 is made up of 17 amino acids. CDR1 and CDR2 from the germline V gene are LGHNA and YNFKEQ. The V segment lost 5 bases and the J segment 5 bases; nucleotides outside the gene matches: 13. In nucleotides, the CDR3 is TGTGCCAGCAGCTCCAACCGACTAGCGGATCGCGACAATGAGCAGTTCTTC. Its translation: CASSSNRLADRDNEQFF.

V is TRBV12-3 or TRBV12-4 and J is TRBJ1-1, with D perhaps TRBD1 (5 bases). V gave up 5 bases and J gave up 1 base, with 11 bases separating them. This CDR3 is 14 amino acids long. The CDR3 is CASSPWDGNTEAFF. CDR3 sequence (DNA): TGTGCCAGCAGTCCATGGGACGGGAACACTGAAGCTTTCTTT.

The J gene is TRBJ2-1, the V gene TRBV2, with TRBD2 identical over 7 bases. Germline V gene sequence: CDR1 SNHLY, CDR2 FYNNEI. The CDR3 sequence is 17 residues long. With 7 bases clipped from V and 2 bases from J, the junction kept 14 bases outside the gene matches. CDR3 DNA: TGTGCCAGCACCAGCGCCATGGGGGGGGTCCCCTACAATGAGCAGTTCTTC. Residues: CASTSAMGGVPYNEQFF.

The sample holds a few counts of this clonotype. This chain uses TRBV7-6 with TRBJ1-6; TRBD1 matches 7 bases. The CDR3 extends over 14 amino acids. Germline CDR1 is SGHVS and CDR2 is FNYEAQ. After removal of 5 bases from V and 6 bases from J, the junction contained 4 bases not matched to a gene. CDR3 nucleotides: TGTGCCAGCAGCCGCCGGGACAGTAATTCACCCCTCCACTTT. The encoded protein is CASSRRDSNSPLHF.

The chain has TRBV7-2 and TRBJ2-7, with D possibly matching TRBD1 (6 bases). This CDR3 has 14 amino acids. The V gene lost 5 bases and the J gene lost 3 bases, with 14 bases spanning the gap. Germline V gene data show CDR1 as SGHTA and CDR2 as FQGNSA. This CDR3 reads CASSANEGDYEQYF. The CDR3 bases are TGTGCCAGCAGCGCCAATGAGGGGGACTACGAGCAGTACTTC.

The V and J genes are TRBV20-1 and TRBJ2-7; D unclear. The CDR3 has 16 residues. Germline V lookup: CDR1 DFQATT, CDR2 SNEGSKA (reference sequence). Trimming took 0 bases from V and 0 from J, leaving 15 bases between them. CDR3 DNA: TGCAGTGCTAGAGATCACCAAGTAGCCAACTCCTACGAGCAGTACTTC. Translating gives CSARDHQVANSYEQYF.

The chain combines TRBV7-2 with TRBJ1-2, with D hard to call. This CDR3 contains 15 residues. The V gene lost 2 bases and the J gene lost 0 bases, with 10 bases spanning the gap. Germline V gene lookup returns CDR1 SGHTA and CDR2 FQGNSA. The CDR3 coding sequence is TGTGCCAGCAGCTTAACCTCTGGGGCTAACTATGGCTACACCTTC. Translated: CASSLTSGANYGYTF. Based on the CDR3 plus reference TRBV7-2 and TRBJ1-2, the full variable domain is GAGVSQSPSNKVTEKGKDVELRCDPISGHTALYWYRQSLGQGLEFLIYFQGNSAPDKSGLPSDRFSAERTGGSVSTLTIQRTQQEDSAVYLCASSLTSGANYGYTFGSGTRLTVV.

CDR3 residues: CSARNSETQYF. In DNA form, the CDR3 reads TGCAGTGCTAGGAATAGTGAGACCCAGTACTTC. This sequence joins TRBV20-1 and TRBJ2-5; no definite D call. CDR1 DFQATT and CDR2 SNEGSKA come from the germline V gene (reference sequence). Trimming pared 3 bases from V and 5 bases from J, leaving 7 bases between. The CDR3 sequence is 11 residues long.

V is TRBV6-1 and J is TRBJ1-2; weak D call: TRBD1 (5 bases). V lost 1 base, J lost 6 bases, and 12 bases lay in between. This CDR3 has 14 residues. CDR1 MNHNS and CDR2 SASEGT come from the germline V gene. In DNA, the CDR3 is TGTGCCAGCAGTGAAGAGTGGGGGTTAGATGGCTACACCTTC. Its translation: CASSEEWGLDGYTF.